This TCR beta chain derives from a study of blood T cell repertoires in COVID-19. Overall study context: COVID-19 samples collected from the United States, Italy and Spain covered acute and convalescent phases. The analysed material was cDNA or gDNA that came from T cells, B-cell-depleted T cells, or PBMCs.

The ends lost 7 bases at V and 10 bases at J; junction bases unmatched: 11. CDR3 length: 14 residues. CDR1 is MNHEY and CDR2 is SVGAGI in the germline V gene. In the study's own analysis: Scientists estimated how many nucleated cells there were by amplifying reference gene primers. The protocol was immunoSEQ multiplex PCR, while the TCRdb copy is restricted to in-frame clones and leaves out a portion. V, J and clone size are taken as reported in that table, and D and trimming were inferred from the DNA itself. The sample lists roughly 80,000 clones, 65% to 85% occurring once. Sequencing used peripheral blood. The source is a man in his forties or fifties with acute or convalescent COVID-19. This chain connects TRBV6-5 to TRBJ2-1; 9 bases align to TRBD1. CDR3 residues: CASTPPGTGREQFF. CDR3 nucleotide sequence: TGTGCCAGCACCCCTCCGGGGACAGGGAGGGAGCAGTTCTTC.